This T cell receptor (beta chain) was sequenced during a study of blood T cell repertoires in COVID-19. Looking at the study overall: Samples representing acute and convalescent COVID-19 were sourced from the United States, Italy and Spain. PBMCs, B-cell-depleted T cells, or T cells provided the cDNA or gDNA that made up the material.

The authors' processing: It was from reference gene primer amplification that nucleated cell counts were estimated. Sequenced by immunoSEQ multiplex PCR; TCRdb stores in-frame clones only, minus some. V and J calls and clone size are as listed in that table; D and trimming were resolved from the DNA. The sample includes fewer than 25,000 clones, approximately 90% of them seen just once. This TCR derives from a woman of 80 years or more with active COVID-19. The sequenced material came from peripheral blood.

In DNA, the CDR3 is TGTGCCACCAGCAGTCGTAAAGGGGAACTTAGCAATCAGCCCCAGCATTTT. The encoded protein is CATSSRKGELSNQPQHF. The chain employs TRBV15 and TRBJ1-5, with D possibly matching TRBD1 (5 bases). With 3 bases removed from V and 0 bases from J, the gap between germline ends came to 15 bases. The CDR3 spans 17 residues. Germline assignment: CDR1 LNHNV and CDR2 YYDKDF (reference sequence).